A single sample gave rise to the 22 T cell receptor beta chains below, sequenced in a study of cytomegalovirus exposure and HLA in healthy donors. Amplification used 60 Vbeta primers and 13 Jbeta primers. This table comes from immunoSEQ multiplex PCR, and its TCRdb copy is limited to in-frame clones, with some not included. The data show some 69,000 clones, with approximately 79% seen just once and 2.9% held by the top ten. The material sequenced was PBMCs. These TCRs come from a woman in her twenties or thirties in good health and CMV-seronegative.

The V call is TRBV27, the J call TRBJ1-3; a weak D match, TRBD1 (6 bases). The ends were cut back, 5 bases at V and 4 bases at J, with 27 bases in the middle. This CDR3 has 19 amino acids. The germline CDR1 and CDR2 sequences are MNHEY and SMNVEV (reference sequence). CDR3: CASSPQYRDTGSPGNTIYF. As DNA, the CDR3 is TGTGCCAGCAGTCCTCAATACCGGGACACGGGGTCCCCCGGAAACACCATATATTTT.

The chain couples TRBV5-5 to TRBJ2-3; TRBD2 is a possible D gene (5 bases). Germline CDR1 SGHKS, CDR2 YYEKEE (reference sequence). The CDR3 length is 17 residues. V gave up 4 bases and J gave up 2 bases, with 20 bases separating them. The CDR3 coding sequence is TGTGCCAGCAGCCAGCAAGGACTGATTGACCCCACAGATACGCAGTATTTT. It codes for CASSQQGLIDPTDTQYF.

The J gene is TRBJ2-1, the V gene TRBV19, with 10 nucleotides matching TRBD2. CDR3 length: 15 residues. Germline V gene data show CDR1 as LNHDA and CDR2 as SQIVND (reference sequence). V dropped 4 bases and J dropped 2; count of bases not matched to a gene: 2. DNA for the CDR3: TGTGCCAGTAGTACTAGCGGGGGAACCTACAATGAGCAGTTCTTC. Its translation: CASSTSGGTYNEQFF.

The gene calls are TRBV6-5 and TRBJ1-5; D uncertain. V was cut by 3 bases and J by 7 bases, with 13 bases left in between. Germline V CDR1 and CDR2: MNHEY, SVGAGI. This CDR3 is 14 amino acids long. The CDR3: CASSYFGVDQPQHF. The CDR3 nucleotides are TGTGCCAGCAGTTATTTCGGGGTCGACCAGCCCCAGCATTTT.

The genes are TRBV11-2 and TRBJ1-4; D gene uncertain. This CDR3 is built from 16 residues. The V gene's germline CDR1 is SGHAT and CDR2 FQNNGV. V was pared by 0 bases and J by 3 bases, with 11 bases between. The CDR3 reads CASSLDWGASNEKLFF. For the CDR3, the DNA is TGTGCCAGCAGCTTAGATTGGGGAGCATCTAATGAAAAACTGTTTTTT. Complete variable domain (other parts from reference TRBV11-2 and TRBJ1-4): EAGVAQSPRYKIIEKRQSVAFWCNPISGHATLYWYQQILGQGPKLLIQFQNNGVVDDSQLPKDRFSAERLKGVDSTLKIQPAKLEDSAVYLCASSLDWGASNEKLFFGSGTQLSVL.

V gene TRBV19 combines with J gene TRBJ1-5; 7 bases are shared with TRBD1. This CDR3 comprises 16 residues. After removal of 1 base from V and 6 bases from J, the junction contained 9 bases not matched to a gene. Germline CDR1 is LNHDA and CDR2 is SQIVND (reference sequence). The CDR3 DNA sequence: TGTGCCAGTAGTATAGTAACTTTGAGGGGGCGTCAGCCCCAGCATTTT. Translation gives CASSIVTLRGRQPQHF.

V usage is TRBV19 and J usage is TRBJ1-1, with unresolved D. The CDR3 totals 11 residues. V dropped 6 bases and J dropped 10 bases, with 12 bases sitting between them. The V gene's germline CDR1 is LNHDA and CDR2 SQIVND (reference sequence). The CDR3 nucleotides read TGTGCCAGTAGGACGTTAAGAGGAGCTTTCTTT. It yields the protein CASRTLRGAFF.

This chain uses TRBV30 with TRBJ1-1; D not certain. Germline V gene data show CDR1 as GTSNPN and CDR2 as SVGIG (reference sequence). V was pared by 0 bases and J by 4 bases, with 9 bases between. CDR3 length: 13 residues. The CDR3 DNA is TGTGCCTGGAGTGTCGGTGCCACCACTGAAGCTTTCTTT. Residues: CAWSVGATTEAFF.

The V and J genes are TRBV15 and TRBJ2-3, with 8 bases matching TRBD2. This CDR3 comprises 16 residues. V shed 1 base and J 7 bases; nucleotides not matched to a gene: 10. Germline V gives CDR1 LNHNV, CDR2 YYDKDF (reference sequence). DNA of the CDR3: TGTGCCACCAGCAGAGTACCTAGCGGGTCCGCCCATACGCAGTATTTT. It codes for CATSRVPSGSAHTQYF.

This clone came up a few times. The chain carries TRBV30 and TRBJ2-3; 9 nucleotides agree with TRBD2. Germline CDR1 is GTSNPN and CDR2 is SVGIG (reference sequence). The CDR3 has 13 residues. Trimming at V came to 7 bases and at J to 4 bases, leaving 6 bases not matched to a gene. In DNA form, the CDR3 reads TGTGCCTCCGAGCGGGAGGCTTCAGATACGCAGTATTTT. Protein product: CASEREASDTQYF.

This chain links TRBV5-8 with TRBJ2-5, with 9 bases identical to TRBD1. The trim removed 4 bases at V and 1 base at J, leaving 5 bases unmatched. Germline assignment: CDR1 SGHTS and CDR2 YDEGEE. This CDR3 is 15 amino acids long. CDR3 sequence: CASSQGTGPQETQYF. CDR3 nucleotide sequence: TGTGCCAGCAGCCAAGGGACAGGGCCCCAAGAGACCCAGTACTTC.

V and J are TRBV5-4 and TRBJ1-2, with D hard to call. CDR1 is SGHNT, CDR2 YYREEE, per germline (reference sequence). This CDR3 has 13 amino acids. With 5 bases removed from V and 0 bases from J, the gap between germline ends came to 8 bases. CDR3 DNA sequence: TGTGCCAGCAGAGAGCCAACTAACTATGGCTACACCTTC. It translates to CASREPTNYGYTF.

CDR3 protein: CASSLGDSGSSQHF. The CDR3 region has the DNA TGTGCCAGCAGCTTAGGGGACAGCGGCTCATCCCAGCATTTT. The genes are TRBV7-6 and TRBJ1-5; 7 bases are a match to TRBD1. This CDR3 is built from 14 residues. Germline V gene lookup returns CDR1 SGHVS and CDR2 FNYEAQ. Trimming took 1 base from V and 11 from J; bases not matched to a gene: 8.

The chain links TRBV10-1 to TRBJ1-1, with no clear D. This CDR3 contains 10 residues. V was trimmed by 8 bases and J by 4 bases, leaving 5 bases between them. Per germline, CDR1 WNHNN and CDR2 SYGVQD (reference sequence). CDR3 DNA: TGCGCCAGCGTCATCACTGAAGCTTTCTTT. Protein sequence: CASVITEAFF.

V is TRBV19 and J is TRBJ1-4, with a weak D call TRBD1 (6 bases). The CDR3 extends over 16 amino acids. Germline CDR1 is LNHDA and CDR2 is SQIVND (reference sequence). Trimming shortened V by 3 bases and J by 7 bases, and 18 bases separated the two germline ends. CDR3 loop: CASSIGYGQNREKLFF. In DNA, the CDR3 is TGTGCCAGTAGTATCGGGTACGGACAGAACCGTGAAAAACTGTTTTTT. The full variable domain, its missing parts supplied by reference TRBV19 and TRBJ1-4, is DGGITQSPKYLFRKEGQNVTLSCEQNLNHDAMYWYRQDPGQGLRLIYYSQIVNDFQKGDIAEGYSVSREKKESFPLTVTSAQKNPTAFYLCASSIGYGQNREKLFFGSGTQLSVL.

Comment on this clone: A junction boundary mismatches the germline segment, possibly from a read error. This chain's CDR3 is CGTGVSMNTEAFF. CDR3 sequence (DNA): TGCGGGACAGGGGTTTCGATGAACACTGAAGCTTTCTTT. The J gene is TRBJ1-1, the V gene TRBV27, with 10 nucleotides matching TRBD1. The germline gives CDR1 MNHEY, CDR2 SMNVEV (reference sequence). The CDR3 runs to 13 residues.

The V and J genes are TRBV7-9 and TRBJ2-5; D remains ambiguous. V lost 4 bases, J lost 7 bases, and 13 bases lay in between. The CDR3 sequence is 13 residues long. The germline V gene has CDR1 SEHNR and CDR2 FQNEAQ (reference sequence). In nucleotides, the CDR3 is TGTGCCAGCAGCTCCATGACTCCCCCGACCCAGTACTTC. Protein product: CASSSMTPPTQYF.

This chain uses TRBV6-1 with TRBJ1-2; a possible D gene is TRBD1 (6 bases). V lost 2 bases to trimming and J lost 4 bases, with 8 bases between them. CDR3 length equals 13 residues. Germline loops: CDR1 MNHNS, CDR2 SASEGT. The CDR3 DNA reads as TGTGCCAGCAGTGAACCAGGGGCCTATGGCTACACCTTC. It translates to CASSEPGAYGYTF.

V gene TRBV4-1 combines with J gene TRBJ2-2, with TRBD2 matching 8 bases. Germline trimming cut 1 base from V and 3 bases from J; bases unmatched to any gene: 4. CDR1 MGHRA and CDR2 YSYEKL come from the germline V gene. This CDR3 is 16 amino acids long. In DNA form, the CDR3 reads TGCGCCAGCAGCCAAGGGAGCGGGAGTCACACCGGGGAGCTGTTTTTT. It translates to CASSQGSGSHTGELFF.

This rearrangement joins TRBV7-3 to TRBJ1-1; 9 nucleotides line up with TRBD1. V dropped 6 bases and J dropped 7; count of bases not matched to a gene: 6. CDR3 length equals 13 residues. Looked up from germline, CDR1 is SGHTA and CDR2 is FQGTGA. The CDR3 nucleotides read TGTGCCAGCAGGCCAGGACAGGGGCTTGAAGCTTTCTTT. This encodes CASRPGQGLEAFF.

The table lists this clone with a few counts. The chain has TRBV6-1 and TRBJ1-2; D perhaps matches TRBD1 (6 bases). The CDR3 is 15 residues long. Per germline, CDR1 MNHNS and CDR2 SASEGT. V shed 6 bases and J shed 3 bases, with 17 bases lying between them. In DNA form, the CDR3 reads TGTGCCAGCAGCCAGTGGGGGGGCAGGGACTATGGCTACACCTTC. Its protein product is CASSQWGGRDYGYTF.

The chain uses TRBV5-1 and TRBJ1-3; TRBD1 matches 8 bases. CDR3 length: 16 residues. Per germline, CDR1 SGHRS and CDR2 YFSETQ. J gave up 3 bases and V 5 bases, and 10 bases lay outside the gene matches. CDR3 region: CASSQKPGQDGNTIYF. In DNA, the CDR3 is TGCGCCAGCAGTCAAAAGCCGGGACAGGATGGAAACACCATATATTTT. Full variable domain (outside the CDR3, taken from reference TRBV5-1 and TRBJ1-3): KAGVTQTPRYLIKTRGQQVTLSCSPISGHRSVSWYQQTPGQGLQFLFEYFSETQRNKGNFPGRFSGRQFSNSRSEMNVSTLELGDSALYLCASSQKPGQDGNTIYFGEGSWLTVV.